The 23 T cell receptor beta chains presented below share a single source sample, sequenced in a study of beta chain features in type 1 diabetes. Expressed TCRB transcripts were sequenced, since all the RNA that had been isolated was reverse transcribed. Profiling relied on immunoSEQ multiplex PCR, and the TCRdb table lists in-frame clones only, not all of them. This sample has about 130,000 clones, with 7% to 10% found just once. The specimen was central memory CD4+ T cells from blood. These receptor sequences come from a man between 18 and 35 years old in good health.

There are a few counts of this clone. The V call is TRBV29-1, the J call TRBJ2-5; D is unclear. Per the germline V gene, CDR1 is SQVTM and CDR2 is ANQGSEA. V lost 2 bases, J lost 2 bases, and 9 bases lay in between. This CDR3 has 13 amino acids. CDR3 bases: TGCAGCGTTGAATTACAGAGACAAGAGACCCAGTACTTC. Translated: CSVELQRQETQYF.

This clone was seen a handful of times. The rearrangement joins TRBV4-1 to TRBJ2-3; 9 nucleotides align to TRBD1. Germline V CDR1 and CDR2: MGHRA, YSYEKL. The CDR3 contains 15 residues. The V segment lost 2 bases and the J segment 4 bases; nucleotides outside the gene matches: 4. The CDR3 reads CASSQLQGASDTQYF. CDR3 coding DNA: TGCGCCAGCAGCCAACTACAGGGGGCGTCAGATACGCAGTATTTT.

This rearrangement joins TRBV7-2 to TRBJ1-5, with D possibly being TRBD1 (5 bases). Germline V lookup: CDR1 SGHTA, CDR2 FQGNSA. CDR3 size: 14 residues. Trimming took 5 bases from V and 3 from J, leaving 11 bases between them. CDR3 sequence (DNA): TGTGCCAGCAGCCACGGGGGGGACAATCAGCCCCAGCATTTT. Protein: CASSHGGDNQPQHF.

This clone was counted at least ten times. The chain has TRBV7-2 and TRBJ2-1, with 12 bases aligning to TRBD2. The CDR3 contains 16 residues. V shed 1 base, J shed 7 bases, and the junction held 5 bases outside the gene matches. Germline CDR1 and CDR2: SGHTA and FQGNSA. The CDR3 nucleotides read TGTGCCAGCAGCTTAGTTGGGACTAGCGGGCAGAATGAGCAGTTCTTC. Translated: CASSLVGTSGQNEQFF.

CDR3 sequence (DNA): TGTGCCAGCAGCGCCACGGGACTAGCGGGGGGATTCACAGATACGCAGTATTTT. Translation gives CASSATGLAGGFTDTQYF. The V and J genes are TRBV9 and TRBJ2-3; 15 positions agree with TRBD2. This CDR3 contains 18 residues. Germline V CDR1 and CDR2: SGDLS, YYNGEE. The J segment lost 2 bases and the V segment lost 3 bases, leaving 7 bases of the junction unmatched.

This clone has only a few counts. The chain carries TRBV6-1 and TRBJ1-2; 8 bases match TRBD1. Trimming removed 6 bases from V and 5 bases from J; junction bases left unmatched: 8. The CDR3 covers 14 residues. Germline V gene sequence: CDR1 MNHNS, CDR2 SASEGT. The CDR3 loop reads CASRTGTGEYGYTF. CDR3 bases: TGTGCCAGCAGGACCGGGACAGGAGAATATGGCTACACCTTC.

This clone was seen only a few times. The chain carries TRBV9 and TRBJ1-2, with D possibly being TRBD1 (5 bases). Germline V gene sequence: CDR1 SGDLS, CDR2 YYNGEE. The CDR3 totals 17 residues. Trimming cost V 0 bases and J 0 bases, with 15 bases left between them. CDR3 nucleotide sequence: TGTGCCAGCAGCGTAGTTCAGGGTCCCCATACTAACTATGGCTACACCTTC. Residues: CASSVVQGPHTNYGYTF.

A few counts support this clone. The J gene is TRBJ2-1, the V gene TRBV29-1, with 7 bases identical to TRBD2. The CDR3 is 12 residues long. The V gene end was trimmed by 3 bases and the J gene end by 11 bases; junction bases not matched to a gene: 7. Germline V gives CDR1 SQVTM, CDR2 ANQGSEA. DNA of the CDR3: TGCAGCGTTGAGGGAGCGGGGTCGAAGCAGTTCTTC. This sequence encodes CSVEGAGSKQFF.

This chain links TRBV4-3 with TRBJ2-7; 9 bases are shared with TRBD1. From germline, CDR1 is LGHNA and CDR2 YSLEER. The CDR3 covers 15 residues. The trim removed 0 bases at V and 9 bases at J, leaving 9 bases unmatched. The CDR3 loop is CASSQDRTGEMRQYF. The DNA for the CDR3 is TGCGCCAGCAGCCAAGATAGGACAGGGGAAATGAGGCAGTACTTC.

This clone was recorded many times. This rearrangement joins TRBV2 to TRBJ1-5, with 7 bases lining up with TRBD1. The CDR3 has 14 residues. The ends lost 6 bases at V and 2 bases at J; junction bases unmatched: 4. The germline V gene encodes CDR1 SNHLY and CDR2 FYNNEI. The CDR3 coding sequence is TGTGCCAGCAGGAGTCAGGGGGGCAATCAGCCCCAGCATTTT. Protein product: CASRSQGGNQPQHF.

This chain joins TRBV2 and TRBJ1-1; the match to TRBD1 covers 7 bases. Trimming took 8 bases from V and 0 from J; bases not matched to a gene: 15. The CDR3 has 17 amino acids. Germline CDR1 and CDR2: SNHLY and FYNNEI. The CDR3 sequence: CASAGSGTAYMNTEAFF. CDR3 bases: TGTGCCAGCGCGGGCTCTGGGACAGCCTATATGAACACTGAAGCTTTCTTT.

This clone occurred a few times. The chain links TRBV9 to TRBJ1-1; the D is unclear. This CDR3 is 14 amino acids long. Germline V gene sequence: CDR1 SGDLS, CDR2 YYNGEE. Trimming stripped 0 bases from V and 1 base from J, with 7 bases between. CDR3 amino acids: CASSVAPGNTEAFF. The CDR3 region has the DNA TGTGCCAGCAGCGTAGCGCCAGGGAACACTGAAGCTTTCTTT. Full variable domain (outside the CDR3, taken from reference TRBV9 and TRBJ1-1): DSGVTQTPKHLITATGQRVTLRCSPRSGDLSVYWYQQSLDQGLQFLIQYYNGEERAKGNILERFSAQQFPDLHSELNLSSLELGDSALYFCASSVAPGNTEAFFGQGTRLTVV.

This clone was seen repeatedly, ten times or more. The V gene is TRBV18, the J gene TRBJ1-1, with D possibly TRBD1 on 5 matching bases. The CDR3 is 13 amino acids. The V end was cut by 8 bases, the J end by 0 bases, with 10 bases between. Per the germline V gene, CDR1 is KGHSH and CDR2 is LQKENI. As DNA, the CDR3 is TGTGCCAGCCGAGCAGGGATGAACACTGAAGCTTTCTTT. Protein: CASRAGMNTEAFF.

DNA of the CDR3: TGTGCCAGCAGCTTCGATGGCGGGAATGAAAAACTGTTTTTT. The encoded protein is CASSFDGGNEKLFF. The chain is built from TRBV5-4 and TRBJ1-4; D gene uncertain. The V gene lost 2 bases and the J gene lost 5 bases, with 10 bases spanning the gap. This CDR3 has 14 amino acids. Germline V CDR1 and CDR2: SGHNT, YYREEE (reference sequence). The full variable domain, rest sourced from reference TRBV5-4 and TRBJ1-4, is ETGVTQSPTHLIKTRGQQVTLRCSSQSGHNTVSWYQQALGQGPQFIFQYYREEENGRGNFPPRFSGLQFPNYSSELNVNALELDDSALYLCASSFDGGNEKLFFGSGTQLSVL.

This chain uses TRBV28 with TRBJ1-6; 7 bases map to TRBD1. Unmatched junction bases numbered 9, after V lost 4 bases and J lost 9 bases. Per the germline V gene, CDR1 is MDHEN and CDR2 is SYDVKM. The CDR3 loop spans 15 amino acids. The CDR3, as DNA: TGTGCCAGCAGTTCGATGACAGGGTCCACTTCACCCCTCCACTTT. Translating gives CASSSMTGSTSPLHF.

This clone was observed a few times. The J gene is TRBJ2-1, the V gene TRBV7-2; 11 bases agree with TRBD1. Germline CDR1 reads SGHTA; CDR2 reads FQGNSA. This CDR3 is built from 15 residues. The ends lost 3 bases at V and 7 bases at J; junction bases unmatched: 5. This chain's CDR3 is CASSFGQGALNEQFF. CDR3 in DNA: TGTGCCAGCAGCTTCGGACAGGGGGCGCTTAATGAGCAGTTCTTC.

The chain has TRBV11-2 and TRBJ2-5; 8 bases align to TRBD2. The DNA end favors TRBJ2-7, so the J call may be wrong. The CDR3 sequence is 15 residues long. Germline loops: CDR1 SGHAT, CDR2 FQNNGV. This CDR3 reads CASSMPGTSSYEQYF. For the CDR3, the DNA is TGTGCCAGCAGCATGCCCGGGACTAGCTCCTACGAGCAGTACTTC.

The sample holds a few counts of this clone. V usage is TRBV7-9 and J usage is TRBJ1-5; a weak D match, TRBD1 (5 bases). The CDR3 is 16 residues long. From germline, CDR1 is SEHNR and CDR2 FQNEAQ (reference sequence). Trimming removed 0 bases at V and 7 bases at J, with 16 bases between. The CDR3: CASSLAPGGGRQPQHF. The CDR3 DNA reads as TGTGCCAGCAGCTTAGCGCCGGGGGGGGGACGACAGCCCCAGCATTTT.

This sequence joins TRBV4-1 and TRBJ1-1, with D perhaps TRBD1 (5 bases). V lost 4 bases to trimming and J lost 4 bases, with 16 bases between them. This CDR3 comprises 15 residues. Germline CDR1 MGHRA, CDR2 YSYEKL. The CDR3 DNA reads TGCGCCAGCAGCCTTGGGTCAAGGGGCGTCACTGAAGCTTTCTTT. It codes for CASSLGSRGVTEAFF.

This clone has only a few counts. The rearrangement links TRBV7-3 to TRBJ2-3; the match to TRBD2 covers 8 bases. V was pared by 4 bases and J by 0 bases, with 3 bases of the junction left unmatched. Germline CDR1 and CDR2: SGHTA and FQGTGA. The CDR3 extends over 15 amino acids. The CDR3 DNA reads as TGTGCCAGCAGCTCCGTAGCGGGGAGCACAGATACGCAGTATTTT. Protein product: CASSSVAGSTDTQYF. The full variable domain, with the rest looked up from reference TRBV7-3 and TRBJ2-3, is GAGVSQTPSNKVTEKGKYVELRCDPISGHTALYWYRQSLGQGPEFLIYFQGTGAADDSGLPNDRFFAVRPEGSVSTLKIQRTERGDSAVYLCASSSVAGSTDTQYFGPGTRLTVL.

This clone was seen a handful of times. J is TRBJ2-3 and V is TRBV11-2; 8 bases fit TRBD1. Germline values: CDR1 SGHAT, CDR2 FQNNGV. V lost 8 bases, J lost 1 base, and 5 bases stayed unmatched. CDR3 length: 14 amino acids. CDR3 nucleotides: TGTGCCAGCGGCAGGGGGCAGGGCACAGATACGCAGTATTTT. Amino acids: CASGRGQGTDTQYF.

This clone was counted many times. This chain connects TRBV7-2 to TRBJ2-7; 7 positions agree with TRBD2. This CDR3 contains 14 residues. Germline V gene lookup returns CDR1 SGHTA and CDR2 FQGNSA. V was pared by 7 bases and J by 0 bases, with 6 bases of the junction left unmatched. CDR3 amino acids: CASTMGGSSYEQYF. CDR3 DNA sequence: TGTGCCAGCACTATGGGGGGGAGCTCCTACGAGCAGTACTTC.

In this sample, this clone turned up many times. The V and J genes are TRBV7-2 and TRBJ2-5; D gene ambiguous. Per the germline V gene, CDR1 is SGHTA and CDR2 is FQGNSA. Trimming took off 5 bases at V and 5 bases at J, with 9 bases between the two ends. The CDR3 totals 12 residues. The CDR3 loop reads CASSNFFETQYF. CDR3 DNA sequence: TGTGCCAGCAGCAACTTCTTTGAGACCCAGTACTTC.